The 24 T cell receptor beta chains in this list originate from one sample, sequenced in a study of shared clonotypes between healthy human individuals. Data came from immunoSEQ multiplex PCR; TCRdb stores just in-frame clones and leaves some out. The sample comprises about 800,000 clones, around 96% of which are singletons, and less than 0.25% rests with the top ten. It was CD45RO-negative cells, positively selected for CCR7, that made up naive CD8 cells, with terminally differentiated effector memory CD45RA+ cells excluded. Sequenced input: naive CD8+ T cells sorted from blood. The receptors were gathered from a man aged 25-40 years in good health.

CDR3 region: CASSDRPGEQFF. CDR3 DNA: TGTGCCAGCAGCGACAGGCCTGGCGAGCAGTTCTTC. The V call is TRBV27, the J call TRBJ2-1, with D tentatively TRBD1 (6 bases). The CDR3 spans 12 residues. Per the germline V gene, CDR1 is MNHEY and CDR2 is SMNVEV (reference sequence). Trimming stripped 6 bases from V and 10 bases from J, with 13 bases between.

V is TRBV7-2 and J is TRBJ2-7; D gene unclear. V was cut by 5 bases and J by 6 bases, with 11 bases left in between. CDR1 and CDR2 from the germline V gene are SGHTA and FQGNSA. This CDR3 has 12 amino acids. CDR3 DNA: TGTGCCAGCAGCCCCCCCCCAGGCGAGCAGTACTTC. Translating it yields CASSPPPGEQYF.

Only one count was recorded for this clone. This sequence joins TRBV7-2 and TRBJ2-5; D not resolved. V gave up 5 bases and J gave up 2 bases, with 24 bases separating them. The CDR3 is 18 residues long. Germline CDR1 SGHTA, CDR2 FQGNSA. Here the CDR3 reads CASSPHIEPTVGQETQYF. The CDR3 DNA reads TGTGCCAGCAGCCCCCATATAGAGCCTACGGTCGGGCAAGAGACCCAGTACTTC.

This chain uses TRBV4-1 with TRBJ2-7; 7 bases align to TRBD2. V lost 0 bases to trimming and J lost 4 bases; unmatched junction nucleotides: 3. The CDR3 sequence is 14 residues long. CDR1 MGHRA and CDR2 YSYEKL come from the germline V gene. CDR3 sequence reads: CASSQDWGGYEQYF. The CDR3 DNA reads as TGCGCCAGCAGCCAAGATTGGGGGGGATACGAGCAGTACTTC.

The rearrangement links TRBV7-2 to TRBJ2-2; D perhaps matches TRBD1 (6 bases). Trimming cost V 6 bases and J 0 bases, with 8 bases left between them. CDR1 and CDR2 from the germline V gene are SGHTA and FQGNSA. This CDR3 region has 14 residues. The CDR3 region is CASRGQSNTGELFF. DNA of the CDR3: TGTGCCAGCAGGGGACAATCGAACACCGGGGAGCTGTTTTTT. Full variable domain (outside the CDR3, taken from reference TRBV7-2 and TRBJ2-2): GAGVSQSPSNKVTEKGKDVELRCDPISGHTALYWYRQSLGQGLEFLIYFQGNSAPDKSGLPSDRFSAERTGGSVSTLTIQRTQQEDSAVYLCASRGQSNTGELFFGEGSRLTVL.

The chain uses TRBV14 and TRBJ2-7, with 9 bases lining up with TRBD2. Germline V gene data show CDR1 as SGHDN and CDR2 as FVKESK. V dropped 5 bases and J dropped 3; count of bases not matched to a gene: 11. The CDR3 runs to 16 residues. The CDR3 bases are TGTGCCAGCAGCGAACTGGGGCTAGCGGGATTCTACGAGCAGTACTTC. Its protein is CASSELGLAGFYEQYF.

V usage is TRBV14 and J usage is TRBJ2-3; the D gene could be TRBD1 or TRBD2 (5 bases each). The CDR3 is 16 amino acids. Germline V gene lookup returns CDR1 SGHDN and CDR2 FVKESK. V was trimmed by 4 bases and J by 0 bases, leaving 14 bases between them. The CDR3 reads CASSPPGRLSTDTQYF. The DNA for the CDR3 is TGTGCCAGCAGCCCCCCGGGACGGCTTAGCACAGATACGCAGTATTTT. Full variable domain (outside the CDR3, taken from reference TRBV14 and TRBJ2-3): EAGVTQFPSHSVIEKGQTVTLRCDPISGHDNLYWYRRVMGKEIKFLLHFVKESKQDESGMPNNRFLAERTGGTYSTLKVQPAELEDSGVYFCASSPPGRLSTDTQYFGPGTRLTVL.

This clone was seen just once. The CDR3: CASRTGNGYTF. For the CDR3, the DNA is TGTGCCAGCAGGACGGGGAATGGCTACACCTTC. The chain carries TRBV7-9 and TRBJ1-2; no clear D. CDR3 size: 11 residues. Germline CDR1 reads SEHNR; CDR2 reads FQNEAQ (reference sequence). V was trimmed by 6 bases and J by 6 bases, leaving 8 bases between them.

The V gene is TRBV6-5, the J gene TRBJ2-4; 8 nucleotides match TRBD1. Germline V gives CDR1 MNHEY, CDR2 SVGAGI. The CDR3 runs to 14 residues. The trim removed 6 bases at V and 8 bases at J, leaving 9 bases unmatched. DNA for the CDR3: TGTGCCAGCAGCTCGGTAGGACAGGGTTACATTCAGTACTTC. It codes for CASSSVGQGYIQYF.

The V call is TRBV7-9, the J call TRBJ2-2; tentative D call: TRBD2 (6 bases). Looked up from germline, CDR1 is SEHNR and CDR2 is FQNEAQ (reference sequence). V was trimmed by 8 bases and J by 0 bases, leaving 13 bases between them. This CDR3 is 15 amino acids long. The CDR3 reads CASPRGTANTGELFF. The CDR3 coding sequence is TGTGCCAGCCCCCGGGGGACTGCGAACACCGGGGAGCTGTTTTTT.

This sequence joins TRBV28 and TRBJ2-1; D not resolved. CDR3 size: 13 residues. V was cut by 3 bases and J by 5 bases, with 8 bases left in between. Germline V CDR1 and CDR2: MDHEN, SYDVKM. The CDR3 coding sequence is TGTGCCAGCAGTTTCCGCAACAACAATGAGCAGTTCTTC. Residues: CASSFRNNNEQFF.

The DNA of the CDR3 is TGTGCCAGCAGTGAACTACCCCTATCCTCTGGAAACACCATATATTTT. Amino acid sequence: CASSELPLSSGNTIYF. The chain carries TRBV6-1 and TRBJ1-3; no definite D call. Trimming removed 2 bases from V and 0 bases from J, with 11 bases in between. The CDR3 totals 16 residues. Germline CDR1 reads MNHNS; CDR2 reads SASEGT.

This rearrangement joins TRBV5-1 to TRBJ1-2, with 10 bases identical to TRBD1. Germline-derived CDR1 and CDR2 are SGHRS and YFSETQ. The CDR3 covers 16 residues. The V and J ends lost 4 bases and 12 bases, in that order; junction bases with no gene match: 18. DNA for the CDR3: TGCGCCAGCAGCGAGGGACAGGGGATTACAACGTTTGAGGACACCTTC. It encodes CASSEGQGITTFEDTF.

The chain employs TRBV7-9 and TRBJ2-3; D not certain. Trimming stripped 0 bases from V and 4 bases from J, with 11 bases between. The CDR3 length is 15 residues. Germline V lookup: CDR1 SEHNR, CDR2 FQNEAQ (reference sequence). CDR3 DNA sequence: TGTGCCAGCAGCTTAGCTCCTTTAGGAGCAGATACGCAGTATTTT. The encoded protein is CASSLAPLGADTQYF.

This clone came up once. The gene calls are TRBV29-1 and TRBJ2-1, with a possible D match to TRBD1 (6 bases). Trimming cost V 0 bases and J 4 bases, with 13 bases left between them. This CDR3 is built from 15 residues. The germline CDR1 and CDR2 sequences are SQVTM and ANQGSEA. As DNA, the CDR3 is TGCAGCGTTGAAGATTCCTCCGGACAGTACAATGAGCAGTTCTTC. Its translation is CSVEDSSGQYNEQFF.

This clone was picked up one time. In DNA, the CDR3 is TGTGCCAGCAGCTTATCTGATAAGAGCTCCTACGAGCAGTACTTC. Its protein product is CASSLSDKSSYEQYF. The chain couples TRBV7-9 to TRBJ2-7; D remains unclear. Germline V gene sequence: CDR1 SEHNR, CDR2 FQNEAQ (reference sequence). V gave up 2 bases and J gave up 0 bases, with 11 bases separating them. The CDR3 has 15 amino acids. The full variable domain, rest sourced from reference TRBV7-9 and TRBJ2-7, is DTGVSQNPRHKITKRGQNVTFRCDPISEHNRLYWYRQTLGQGPEFLTYFQNEAQLEKSRLLSDRFSAERPKGSFSTLEIQRTEQGDSAMYLCASSLSDKSSYEQYFGPGTRLTVT.

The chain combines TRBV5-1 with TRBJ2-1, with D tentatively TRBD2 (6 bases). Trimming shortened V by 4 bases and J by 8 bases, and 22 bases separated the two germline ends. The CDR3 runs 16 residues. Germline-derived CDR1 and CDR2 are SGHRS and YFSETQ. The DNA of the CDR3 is TGCGCCAGCAGCGGAGGCGCTTGGGACTCGGGCGATGAGCAGTTCTTC. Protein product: CASSGGAWDSGDEQFF.

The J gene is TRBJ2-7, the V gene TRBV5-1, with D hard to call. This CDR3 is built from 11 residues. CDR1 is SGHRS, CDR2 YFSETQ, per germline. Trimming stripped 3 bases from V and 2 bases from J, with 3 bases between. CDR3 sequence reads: CASSSAYEQYF. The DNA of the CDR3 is TGCGCCAGCAGCTCGGCCTACGAGCAGTACTTC.

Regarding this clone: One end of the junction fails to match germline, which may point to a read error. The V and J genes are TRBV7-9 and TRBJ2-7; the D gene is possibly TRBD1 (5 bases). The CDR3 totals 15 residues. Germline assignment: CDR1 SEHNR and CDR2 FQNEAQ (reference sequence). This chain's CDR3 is CASSLLGQGSNEQYF. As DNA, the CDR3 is TGTGCCAGCAGCTTACTTGGGCAGGGCTCCAACGAGCAGTACTTC. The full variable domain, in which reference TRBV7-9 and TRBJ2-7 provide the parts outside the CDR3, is DTGVSQNPRHKITKRGQNVTFRCDPISEHNRLYWYRQTLGQGPEFLTYFQNEAQLEKSRLLSDRFSAERPKGSFSTLEIQRTEQGDSAMYLCASSLLGQGSNEQYFGPGTRLTVT.

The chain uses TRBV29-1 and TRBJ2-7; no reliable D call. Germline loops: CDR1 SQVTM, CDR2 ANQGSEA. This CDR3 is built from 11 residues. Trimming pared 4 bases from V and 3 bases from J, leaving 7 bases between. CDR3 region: CSVVSNYEQYF. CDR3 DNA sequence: TGCAGCGTTGTGAGTAACTACGAGCAGTACTTC.

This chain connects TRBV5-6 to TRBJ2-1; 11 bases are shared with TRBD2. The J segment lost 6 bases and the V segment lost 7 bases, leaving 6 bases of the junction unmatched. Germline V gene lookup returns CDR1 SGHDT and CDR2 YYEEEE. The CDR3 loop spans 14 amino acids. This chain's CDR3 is CASGIAGGLNEQFF. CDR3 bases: TGTGCCAGCGGCATAGCGGGAGGGCTCAATGAGCAGTTCTTC. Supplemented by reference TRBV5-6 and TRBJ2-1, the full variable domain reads DAGVTQSPTHLIKTRGQQVTLRCSPKSGHDTVSWYQQALGQGPQFIFQYYEEEERQRGNFPDRFSGHQFPNYSSELNVNALLLGDSALYLCASGIAGGLNEQFFGPGTRLTVL.

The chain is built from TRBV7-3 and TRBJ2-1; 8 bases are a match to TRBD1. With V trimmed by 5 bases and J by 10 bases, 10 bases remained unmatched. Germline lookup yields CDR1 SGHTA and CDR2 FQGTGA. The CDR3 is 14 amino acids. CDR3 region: CASSPLGQGSEQFF. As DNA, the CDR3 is TGTGCCAGCAGCCCCCTAGGACAGGGATCCGAGCAGTTCTTC.

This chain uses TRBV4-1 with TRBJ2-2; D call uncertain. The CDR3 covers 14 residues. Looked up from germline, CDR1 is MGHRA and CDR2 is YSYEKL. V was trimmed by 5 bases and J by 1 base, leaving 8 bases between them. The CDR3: CASSVPQNTGELFF. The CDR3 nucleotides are TGCGCCAGCAGCGTCCCACAGAACACCGGGGAGCTGTTTTTT.

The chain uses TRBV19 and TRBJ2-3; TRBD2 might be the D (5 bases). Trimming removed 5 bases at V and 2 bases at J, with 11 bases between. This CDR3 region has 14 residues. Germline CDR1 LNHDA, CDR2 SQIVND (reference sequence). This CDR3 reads CASSPGVHTDTQYF. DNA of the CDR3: TGTGCCAGTAGTCCCGGGGTCCACACAGATACGCAGTATTTT.